These T cell receptor beta chains were read from a single sample in a study of regulatory T cells in long-lasting Graves disease. TCRdb called the multiplex PCR reads again in MiXCR, with one record for every CDR3 protein. The sample carries 350,000 to 450,000 distinct CDR3 sequences, 16% recorded once. These same data were also listed under a study on T cells in Graves' hyperthyroidism and ophthalmopathy.

The sample in question was peripheral blood mononuclear cells (PBMCs), obtained at new diagnosis, from a patient treated with antithyroid drugs. The receptors derive from a man aged 35-49 years with Graves disease. The CDR3 runs from the conserved cysteine through the conserved F or W. D genes are given only for firm matches. Clone size is stated in some rows and not others, as once, few, many or a class when expanded.

D | size | J | V | CDR3 | DNA
TRBD1 | few | TRBJ1-3 | TRBV6-1 | CASTDRGRNTIYF | TGTGCCAGCACCGACAGGGGCCGAAACACCATATATTTT
TRBD1 | many | TRBJ2-3 | TRBV5-1 | CASSLAPQDRGTDTQYF | TGCGCCAGCAGCTTGGCCCCCCAAGACAGGGGTACAGATACGCAGTATTTT
TRBD1 | many | TRBJ1-6 | TRBV2 | CASRREDRGGSPLHF | TGTGCCAGCAGGCGGGAGGACAGGGGGGGATCACCCCTCCACTTT
TRBD2 | many | TRBJ2-1 | TRBV7-6 | CASSPLFSGGANEQFF | TGTGCCAGCAGCCCCCTTTTTAGCGGGGGGGCAAATGAGCAGTTCTTC
TRBD1 | once | TRBJ1-1 | TRBV3-1 | CASSAGDRRNTEAFF | TGTGCCAGCAGCGCGGGGGACAGGAGGAACACTGAAGCTTTCTTT
TRBD1 | many | TRBJ1-4 | TRBV9 | CASSTNRGPNEKLFF | TGTGCCAGCAGCACTAACAGGGGCCCTAATGAAAAACTGTTTTTT
TRBD1 | many | TRBJ2-5 | TRBV18 | CASSRDREETQYF | TGTGCCAGCAGCCGGGACAGGGAAGAGACCCAGTACTTC
TRBD1 | many | TRBJ1-5 | TRBV3-1 | CASSQDMTGYQPQHF | TGTGCCAGCAGCCAAGATATGACAGGGTACCAGCCCCAGCATTTT
TRBD1 | . | TRBJ1-6 | TRBV10-3 | CATWPGQGNSPLHF | TGTGCCACCTGGCCGGGACAGGGGAATTCACCCCTCCACTTT
. | few | TRBJ1-5 | TRBV27 | CASSLSKIRGSNQPQHF | TGTGCCAGCAGTTTATCGAAAATTAGGGGAAGCAATCAGCCCCAGCATTTT
. | few | TRBJ2-3 | TRBV4-1 | CASSRPKGRAEGHYTQYF | TGCGCCAGCAGCCGGCCAAAGGGTCGAGCGGAGGGACACTATACGCAGTATTTT
. | . | TRBJ2-2 | TRBV2 | CASKVNSSPGELFF | TGTGCCAGCAAAGTGAACAGCTCCCCCGGGGAGCTGTTTTTT